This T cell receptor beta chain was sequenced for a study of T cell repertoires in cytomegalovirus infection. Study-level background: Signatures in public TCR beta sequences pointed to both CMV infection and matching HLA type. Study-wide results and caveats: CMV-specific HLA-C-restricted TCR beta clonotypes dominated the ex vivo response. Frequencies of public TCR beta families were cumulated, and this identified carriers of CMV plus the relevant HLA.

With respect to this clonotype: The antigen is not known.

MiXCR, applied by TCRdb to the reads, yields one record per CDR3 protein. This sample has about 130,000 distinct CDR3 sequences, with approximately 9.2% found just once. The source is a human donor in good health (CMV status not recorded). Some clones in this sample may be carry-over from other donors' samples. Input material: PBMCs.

For the CDR3, the DNA is TGTGCCAGCAGTCCGGGACTCCCCTCAGGAACGCAGTATTTT. As protein: CASSPGLPSGTQYF. This sequence joins TRBV2 and TRBJ2-3; possible D gene TRBD2, 6 bases. CDR3 length: 14 amino acids. The germline gives CDR1 SNHLY, CDR2 FYNNEI. V was clipped by 5 bases and J by 9 bases, with 18 bases between them.